The 18 T cell receptor beta chains presented below share a single source sample, sequenced in a study of cytomegalovirus exposure and HLA in healthy donors. The primer mix had 60 Vbeta and 13 Jbeta primers. The table came from immunoSEQ multiplex PCR; TCRdb's copy has only in-frame clones and leaves some out. The table lists 210,000 or so clones, roughly 76% of them singletons. The specimen sequenced was PBMCs. The receptors stem from a woman aged 25 to 45 in good health and CMV-seropositive.

The chain links TRBV21-1 to TRBJ1-2; the table's D call of TRBD1 was not tested on the DNA. TRBV21-1 is reported as a pseudogene. The length of the CDR3 is 13 residues. The CDR3 region is CASTKQGAGGYTF. The CDR3 DNA sequence: TGTGCCAGCACCAAGCAGGGGGCGGGTGGCTACACCTTC.

The V gene is TRBV27, the J gene TRBJ1-2; TRBD1 agrees at 8 bases. This CDR3 region has 13 residues. J gave up 8 bases and V 2 bases, and 4 bases lay outside the gene matches. Germline CDR1 and CDR2: MNHEY and SMNVEV (reference sequence). The CDR3 here is CASSLGQGSGYTF. CDR3 in DNA: TGTGCCAGCAGTTTAGGACAGGGTAGCGGCTACACCTTC.

This clone appeared a few times. The chain is built from TRBV5-1 and TRBJ1-4, with 9 nucleotides matching TRBD1. Germline V gene sequence: CDR1 SGHRS, CDR2 YFSETQ. The ends lost 4 bases at V and 7 bases at J; junction bases unmatched: 8. The CDR3 totals 15 residues. For the CDR3, the DNA is TGCGCCAGCAGCGTACCCGGGACAGGGACTGAAAAACTGTTTTTT. Translation gives CASSVPGTGTEKLFF.

V gene TRBV28 combines with J gene TRBJ1-1, with TRBD1 as a possible D gene (6 bases). V shed 7 bases and J shed 5 bases, with 17 bases lying between them. Germline loops: CDR1 MDHEN, CDR2 SYDVKM. CDR3 length: 14 amino acids. The CDR3 region is CASTLQGLRTEAFF. CDR3 DNA: TGTGCCAGCACCCTACAGGGTTTGCGGACTGAAGCTTTCTTT.

The rearrangement joins TRBV2 to TRBJ1-2; the D is unclear. Deletions cut 6 bases from V and 2 bases from J, with 16 bases between. The CDR3 has 15 amino acids. The germline V gene has CDR1 SNHLY and CDR2 FYNNEI. The chain's CDR3 is CASRLIRGGNYGYTF. The CDR3, as DNA: TGTGCCAGCAGGCTCATCCGGGGAGGCAACTATGGCTACACCTTC. Full variable domain (missing parts from reference TRBV2 and TRBJ1-2): EPEVTQTPSHQVTQMGQEVILRCVPISNHLYFYWYRQILGQKVEFLVSFYNNEISEKSEIFDDQFSVERPDGSNFTLKIRSTKLEDSAMYFCASRLIRGGNYGYTFGSGTRLTVV.

The chain employs TRBV28 and TRBJ2-1; D might be TRBD1 (6 bases). The V gene lost 3 bases and the J gene lost 7 bases, with 10 bases spanning the gap. The germline V gene has CDR1 MDHEN and CDR2 SYDVKM. The CDR3 extends over 13 amino acids. This CDR3 reads CASSFFRGNEQFF. CDR3 nucleotides: TGTGCCAGCAGTTTTTTCAGGGGTAATGAGCAGTTCTTC.

The chain is built from TRBV7-2 and TRBJ1-6, with D perhaps matching TRBD1 (5 bases). The ends were cut back, 5 bases at V and 5 bases at J, with 16 bases in the middle. The germline V gene encodes CDR1 SGHTA and CDR2 FQGNSA. The CDR3 runs to 16 residues. The CDR3 bases are TGTGCCAGCAGCGCTCAAGGAGACAGAAATAATTCACCCCTCCACTTT. Translating gives CASSAQGDRNNSPLHF.

The chain recombines TRBV4-1 with TRBJ2-3; 11 positions agree with TRBD2. Germline V gene sequence: CDR1 MGHRA, CDR2 YSYEKL. The CDR3 is 17 residues long. After removal of 4 bases from V and 3 bases from J, the junction contained 9 bases not matched to a gene. CDR3 nucleotides: TGCGCCAGCAGCCTAGGGTTAGCGGGAGGGAATACAGATACGCAGTATTTT. Residues: CASSLGLAGGNTDTQYF.

This rearrangement joins TRBV5-5 to TRBJ2-3; TRBD2 aligns across 8 bases. This CDR3 region has 16 residues. Germline CDR1 reads SGHKS; CDR2 reads YYEKEE (reference sequence). Trimming cost V 4 bases and J 0 bases; bases outside gene matches: 7. For the CDR3, the DNA is TGTGCCAGCAGCCTCATGAGCGGGAGTAGCACAGATACGCAGTATTTT. It translates to CASSLMSGSSTDTQYF.

The chain is built from TRBV18 and TRBJ1-6; the D is unclear. CDR1 and CDR2 from the germline V gene are KGHSH and LQKENI. The CDR3 runs 12 residues. Trimming took 2 bases from V and 13 from J, leaving 9 bases between them. As DNA, the CDR3 is TGTGCCAGCTCACCAGGAGTACGGCCCCTCCACTTT. It yields the protein CASSPGVRPLHF. Supplemented by reference TRBV18 and TRBJ1-6, the full variable domain reads NAGVMQNPRHLVRRRGQEARLRCSPMKGHSHVYWYRQLPEEGLKFMVYLQKENIIDESGMPKERFSAEFPKEGPSILRIQQVVRGDSAAYFCASSPGVRPLHFGNGTRLTVT.

The rearrangement joins TRBV21-1 to TRBJ2-7; the tabulated D call, TRBD1, remains unverified against the DNA. TRBV21-1 is an annotated pseudogene. This CDR3 has 16 residues. CDR3 residues: CASRSRQGPDPYEQYF. The CDR3 DNA reads TGTGCCAGCAGGAGCCGACAGGGGCCAGATCCCTACGAGCAGTACTTC.

The gene calls are TRBV28 and TRBJ1-2; 8 nucleotides agree with TRBD1. This CDR3 is built from 16 residues. V gave up 5 bases and J gave up 8 bases; unmatched junction bases: 16. Germline V gene sequence: CDR1 MDHEN, CDR2 SYDVKM. The CDR3 here is CASSEPGGQGLEGYTF. CDR3 in DNA: TGTGCCAGCAGTGAACCAGGGGGCCAGGGGCTGGAGGGCTACACCTTC.

The genes are TRBV10-3 and TRBJ2-2; D ambiguous. Germline V gene sequence: CDR1 ENHRY, CDR2 SYGVKD. The V and J ends lost 10 bases and 3 bases respectively, with 6 bases between them. CDR3 length equals 11 residues. CDR3 nucleotides: TGTGCCAGTACGGACACCGGGGAGCTGTTTTTT. Amino acids: CASTDTGELFF.

This chain connects TRBV5-4 to TRBJ1-1, with a tentative D call TRBD1 (5 bases). Per germline, CDR1 SGHNT and CDR2 YYREEE (reference sequence). Trimming pared 2 bases from V and 7 bases from J, leaving 15 bases between. The CDR3 is made up of 14 amino acids. CDR3 loop: CASSFRGGGIEAFF. CDR3 DNA: TGTGCCAGCAGCTTTAGAGGCGGGGGTATTGAAGCTTTCTTT.

The V and J genes are TRBV6-1 and TRBJ1-5, with D perhaps matching TRBD1 (5 bases). Germline CDR1 reads MNHNS; CDR2 reads SASEGT. The CDR3 sequence is 16 residues long. Deletions cut 2 bases from V and 1 base from J, with 12 bases between. This CDR3 reads CASSEKTAKSNQPQHF. In DNA, the CDR3 is TGTGCCAGCAGTGAAAAGACAGCTAAGAGCAATCAGCCCCAGCATTTT.

The rearrangement joins TRBV7-9 to TRBJ1-5; maybe TRBD1 (5 bases). CDR1 is SEHNR and CDR2 is FQNEAQ in the germline V gene (reference sequence). CDR3 length: 14 amino acids. V was pared by 5 bases and J by 3 bases, with 11 bases between. CDR3: CASSTDSSNQPQHF. The CDR3 region has the DNA TGTGCCAGCAGCACTGACAGCTCCAATCAGCCCCAGCATTTT.

The chain couples TRBV10-3 to TRBJ2-2; 8 bases are shared with TRBD2. J was trimmed by 4 bases and V by 10 bases; bases with no gene match: 8. Per the germline V gene, CDR1 is ENHRY and CDR2 is SYGVKD. This CDR3 spans 14 amino acids. CDR3 in DNA: TGTGCCACTACGGGGCTAGCGGGCACCGGGGAGCTGTTTTTT. Its protein is CATTGLAGTGELFF.

A single count supports this clone. This sequence joins TRBV29-1 and TRBJ1-1; TRBD1 matches 8 bases. The CDR3 is 12 residues long. Germline CDR1 SQVTM, CDR2 ANQGSEA. V shed 4 bases, J shed 4 bases, and the junction held 2 bases outside the gene matches. CDR3 protein: CSVVTGGTEAFF. The CDR3 DNA is TGCAGCGTTGTAACAGGGGGCACTGAAGCTTTCTTT.